The clone carrying this T cell receptor (beta chain) was counted between two and nine times. What it recognizes is unknown. This sample is part of a study of radiotherapy plus CTLA-4 blockade in lung cancer. On the study more broadly: 15% to 20% of enrolled patients responded objectively, and around 30% had disease control. Study-wide findings and caveats: Clones of tumor-derived TCRs expanded in blood after radiotherapy plus ipilimumab. Best predicting response, reportedly, were early blood T cell clone dynamics, with interferon-beta.

Focal radiation plus CTLA-4 blockade with ipilimumab was administered to patients who had chemo-refractory metastatic non-small-cell lung cancer. Sequencing was performed with immunoSEQ multiplex PCR; in TCRdb, only in-frame clones are kept and a portion is missing. The sample contains about 70,000 clones, around 79% of which appear only once. Per germline, CDR1 GTSNPN and CDR2 SVGIG (reference sequence). The CDR3 spans 14 residues. V was clipped by 3 bases and J by 3 bases; unmatched bases: 6. Sequences were derived from peripheral blood, sampled from a patient treated with radiotherapy plus ipilimumab. This TCR was recovered from a human donor with non-small cell lung cancer who had a complete response to radiotherapy plus ipilimumab. V gene TRBV30 combines with J gene TRBJ1-2; 8 bases are a match to TRBD1. The CDR3 nucleotides read TGTGCCTGGAGCCCCGGACAGGGTGACTATGGCTACACCTTC. It yields the protein CAWSPGQGDYGYTF.